This is a list of T cell receptor beta chains from one sample in a study of tumor-infiltrating lymphocytes in oesophageal squamous cell carcinoma. TCRdb reprocessed the PCR reads with MiXCR, giving one entry per CDR3 protein. The sample yields about 15,000 distinct CDR3 sequences, around 50% seen once. Sequenced sample: blood. The receptors derive from a male donor with esophageal squamous cell carcinoma. Each CDR3 is given with its conserved first and last residue. D genes are given only for firm matches. Clone size is stated in some rows and not others, as once, few, many or a class when expanded.

D: NA
V: TRBV19
J: TRBJ2-1
size: NA
DNA: TGTGCCAGTAGTGTACTATACAATGAGCAGTTCTTC
CDR3: CASSVLYNEQFF

D: TRBD1
V: TRBV11-2
J: TRBJ1-2
size: NA
DNA: TGTGCCAGCAGCTTAGACACAGGGGTCGGCTACACCTTC
CDR3: CASSLDTGVGYTF

D: NA
V: TRBV10-3
J: TRBJ1-2
size: many
DNA: TGTGCCATCAGTCCACAGGGATCTGGCTACACCTTC
CDR3: CAISPQGSGYTF

D: NA
V: TRBV7-6
J: TRBJ1-2
size: few
DNA: TGTGCCAGCAGCTTAGCGGGAGTCTATGGCTACACCTTC
CDR3: CASSLAGVYGYTF

D: NA
V: TRBV2
J: TRBJ2-7
size: NA
DNA: TGTGCCAGCCAAGTCAGGGCGGGCCTCGCCGAGCAGTACTTC
CDR3: CASQVRAGLAEQYF

D: NA
V: TRBV19
J: TRBJ2-5
size: NA
DNA: TGTGCCAGTAGTATAGGGGTCGGAATGGAGACCCAGTACTTC
CDR3: CASSIGVGMETQYF

D: NA
V: TRBV27
J: TRBJ2-1
size: once
DNA: TGTGCCAGCGGGGACTTATACAATGAGCAGTTCTTC
CDR3: CASGDLYNEQFF

D: NA
V: TRBV2
J: TRBJ2-5
size: many
DNA: TGTGCCAGCAGTGTCGGGCTCCAAGAGACCCAGTACTTC
CDR3: CASSVGLQETQYF

D: TRBD2
V: TRBV6-6
J: TRBJ2-1
size: NA
DNA: TGTGCCAGCAGTTACGCCAGGGACTACAACAATGAGCAGTTCTTC
CDR3: CASSYARDYNNEQFF

D: NA
V: TRBV7-4
J: TRBJ1-2
size: NA
DNA: TGTGCCAGCAGCTTGACAGGAGAAGGCTACACCTTC
CDR3: CASSLTGEGYTF

D: NA
V: TRBV12-3/TRBV12-4
J: TRBJ1-1
size: NA
DNA: TGTGCCAGCAGCCGTAGGACTGAAGCTTTCTTT
CDR3: CASSRRTEAFF

D: TRBD2
V: TRBV7-4
J: TRBJ2-1
size: NA
DNA: TGTGCCAGCAGCGCATGGACTAGCGGGGGGGATTGGTGGAATGAGCAGTTCTTC
CDR3: CASSAWTSGGDWWNEQFF

D: TRBD1
V: TRBV7-2
J: TRBJ1-1
size: NA
DNA: TGTGCCAGCAGCCCCGGGACAGGGAGGATGAACACTGAAGCTTTCTTT
CDR3: CASSPGTGRMNTEAFF

D: TRBD1
V: TRBV7-6
J: TRBJ2-1
size: NA
DNA: TGTGCCAGCAGCTTTGGGACAGCCCGCCGGGAGCAGTTCTTC
CDR3: CASSFGTARREQFF

D: NA
V: TRBV7-2
J: TRBJ2-3
size: NA
DNA: TGTGCCAGCAGCCCCGTATCGGCCGCGAACACCGGGGAGCTGTATTTT
CDR3: CASSPVSAANTGELYF

D: NA
V: TRBV7-6
J: TRBJ2-7
size: NA
DNA: TGTGCCAGCAGCTTAGCGGGGGTCAGATCCTACGAGCAGTACTTC
CDR3: CASSLAGVRSYEQYF

D: NA
V: TRBV7-2
J: TRBJ2-1
size: NA
DNA: TGTGCCAGCAGCTTAGACTCCCCGCCAAGGGGTGAGCAGTTCTTC
CDR3: CASSLDSPPRGEQFF

D: NA
V: TRBV6-2/TRBV6-3
J: TRBJ2-6
size: NA
DNA: TGTGCCAGCAGTTACGCGGCCACAGGGACTGGGGCCAACGTCCTGACTTTC
CDR3: CASSYAATGTGANVLTF

D: TRBD2
V: TRBV7-2
J: TRBJ2-1
size: NA
DNA: TGTGCCAGCAGCTTGCCCTGGGGGGGGAATTACAATGAGCAGTTCTTC
CDR3: CASSLPWGGNYNEQFF

D: TRBD2
V: TRBV7-2
J: TRBJ2-5
size: large
DNA: TGTGCCAGCAGCCTTAGCGGGAGATGGGAGACCCAGTACTTC
CDR3: CASSLSGRWETQYF

D: TRBD2
V: TRBV6-6
J: TRBJ2-5
size: NA
DNA: TGTGCCAGCAGGGGGGAGGGAGTAAAGACCCAGTACTTC
CDR3: CASRGEGVKTQYF

D: NA
V: TRBV28
J: TRBJ2-7
size: NA
DNA: TGTGCCAGCAGTCCACACTACGAGCAGTACTTC
CDR3: CASSPHYEQYF

D: TRBD2
V: TRBV10-3
J: TRBJ2-5
size: NA
DNA: TGTGCCATCAGTGAGTCGCTAGCGGGAGTTGAGACCCAGTACTTC
CDR3: CAISESLAGVETQYF

D: NA
V: TRBV7-2
J: TRBJ2-3
size: few
DNA: TGTGCCAGCAGCTTAGTTTACCCGGGACCCGTGACAGATACGCAGTATTTT
CDR3: CASSLVYPGPVTDTQYF

D: NA
V: TRBV28
J: TRBJ2-1
size: once
DNA: TGTGCCAGCAGTTTCTATGGTCTGGGCTCCTACAATGAGCAGTTCTTC
CDR3: CASSFYGLGSYNEQFF

D: TRBD2
V: TRBV11-2
J: TRBJ2-1
size: medium-sized
DNA: TGTGCCAGCAGCTTCGATGGACTAGCGGGAGGGGGGATGTCCTACAATGAGCAGTTCTTC
CDR3: CASSFDGLAGGGMSYNEQFF

D: NA
V: TRBV11-1
J: TRBJ1-3
size: NA
DNA: TGTGCCAGCAGCTCACAGGAAACGAGCTCTGGAAACACCATATATTTT
CDR3: CASSSQETSSGNTIYF

D: TRBD1
V: TRBV12-3/TRBV12-4
J: TRBJ2-1
size: NA
DNA: TGTGCCAGCAGCCCCATGGACAGGGGACCATACAATGAGCAGTTCTTC
CDR3: CASSPMDRGPYNEQFF